This T cell receptor beta chain stems from a study of radiation and T cells in renal cell carcinoma. Study results and caveats: Top tumor clonotypes rose in blood 2 weeks post-radiation, then contracted.

The germline V gene has CDR1 ENHRY and CDR2 SYGVKD. V dropped 6 bases and J dropped 4; count of bases not matched to a gene: 14. The CDR3 has 17 amino acids. Regarding this clone: The antigen remains undetermined.

The time point here: blood 4 weeks post-SBRT, at nephrectomy. Treatment here: 15 Gy SBRT to primary tumor, nephrectomy 4 weeks later. Sequencing used immunoSEQ multiplex PCR; TCRdb keeps in-frame clones, though not all of them. The sample records more than 120,000 clones, 80% to 90% being singletons. Here the sequenced sample was blood, taken from a patient whose treatment included radiotherapy and nephrectomy. The receptor was derived from a woman in her fifties or sixties with renal cell carcinoma. This chain uses TRBV10-3 with TRBJ1-1; 10 bases line up with TRBD1. The CDR3 reads CAIRSQGTGEFGTEAFF. The CDR3 nucleotides are TGTGCCATCAGGTCGCAGGGGACAGGGGAGTTTGGCACTGAAGCTTTCTTT.